The sample holds one count of the clone carrying this T cell receptor beta chain. What it binds is not known. The TCR beta CDR3 region was amplified from genomic DNA, with two rounds of multiplex PCR being used for the amplification. The use of primers specific to each TRBV and TRBJ gene characterized first-round PCR. TCRdb called the multiplex PCR reads again in MiXCR, with one record for every CDR3 protein. The data show nearly 25,000 distinct CDR3 sequences, roughly 35% seen once. This specimen comes from a study of prognosis after radiotherapy for stage I lung cancer. Study-wide context: While about 15 patients showed no significant progression after radiotherapy, a few developed distant metastases at a median of around seven months. Study findings and constraints: A drop in unique TCR clone counts was seen after stereotactic body radiation therapy, median 10,088 versus 6,861.

This CDR3 has 15 amino acids. V shed 7 bases and J shed 9 bases, with 25 bases lying between them. CDR1 is MNHNS and CDR2 is SASEGT in the germline V gene. The sequences come from PBMCs, collected before or after stereotactic body radiation therapy (not recorded which). The chain is built from TRBV6-1 and TRBJ2-7; D possibly matches TRBD1 or TRBD2 (6 bases each). This clonotype was sampled from a donor at least 50 years old with non-small cell lung cancer. The CDR3 DNA reads as TGTGCCAGCAAACAACAAGCACTTCAAGGGGGAGGGCAGTACTTC. Translated, it gives CASKQQALQGGGQYF.